Sequencing of this T cell receptor beta chain was carried out in a study of cytomegalovirus exposure and HLA in healthy donors. As regards this clone: What it binds is unknown.

PCR primers comprised 60 Vbeta and 13 Jbeta primers. Produced via immunoSEQ multiplex PCR; TCRdb's table is partial and in-frame only. The sample contains some 150,000 clones, about four fifths of which appear only once. Overall study results and limits: Reportedly, HLA-A and HLA-B alleles of most subjects were accurately predicted from TCR beta. Most TCR sequences were uncommon, yet certain public TCRs appeared in many donors. The authors assumed roughly uniform sequencing depth across donors for presence/absence analyses.

The TCR was taken from a man in his late teens or twenties in good health and CMV-seropositive. What was sequenced was PBMCs.

CDR3 region: CASSWRASDTIYF. The CDR3 DNA is TGTGCCAGCAGCTGGAGGGCGTCGGACACCATATATTTT. V and J are TRBV5-6 and TRBJ1-3; no clear D gene. Germline loops: CDR1 SGHDT, CDR2 YYEEEE. The CDR3 is made up of 13 amino acids. V shed 3 bases and J shed 8 bases, with 12 bases lying between them.